What follows are 22 T cell receptor beta chains derived from one specimen sequenced in a study of cytomegalovirus exposure and HLA in healthy donors. Researchers ran the PCR with 60 Vbeta and 13 Jbeta primers. Repertoires were generated with immunoSEQ multiplex PCR, while TCRdb's copy carries only in-frame clones and drops some. The table records approximately 120,000 clones, about 81% of them present only once. The sample was PBMCs. Receptors were obtained from a woman in her 30s in good health and CMV-seronegative.

The V gene is TRBV19, the J gene TRBJ2-2; a possible D gene is TRBD2 (5 bases). Germline assignment: CDR1 LNHDA and CDR2 SQIVND (reference sequence). This CDR3 has 18 amino acids. Trimming removed 6 bases from V and 1 base from J, with 21 bases in between. CDR3 residues: CASSESPGWRMNTGELFF. CDR3 in DNA: TGTGCCAGTAGCGAATCCCCGGGGTGGAGGATGAACACCGGGGAGCTGTTTTTT.

The gene calls are TRBV28 and TRBJ1-1; a possible D gene is TRBD1 (5 bases). The CDR3 consists of 12 residues. Trimming removed 6 bases from V and 3 bases from J, with 8 bases in between. Per the germline V gene, CDR1 is MDHEN and CDR2 is SYDVKM. CDR3 in amino acids: CASRGQYTEAFF. In DNA, the CDR3 is TGTGCCAGCAGGGGGCAGTACACTGAAGCTTTCTTT.

The chain recombines TRBV6-5 with TRBJ2-5; D perhaps matches TRBD1 (5 bases). The tail of the sequence fits TRBJ2-7 better, so the J call may be wrong. The germline CDR1 and CDR2 sequences are MNHEY and SVGAGI. This CDR3 spans 13 amino acids. The chain's CDR3 is CASSPGQIYEQYF. The CDR3 region has the DNA TGTGCCAGCAGCCCAGGACAAATATACGAGCAGTACTTC.

V and J are TRBV20-1 and TRBJ1-4; 7 positions match TRBD1. Looked up from germline, CDR1 is DFQATT and CDR2 is SNEGSKA (reference sequence). This CDR3 is built from 11 residues. The trim removed 5 bases at V and 8 bases at J, leaving 2 bases unmatched. CDR3 sequence reads: CSAPGGEKLFF. CDR3 sequence (DNA): TGCAGTGCTCCAGGGGGGGAAAAACTGTTTTTT.

The chain uses TRBV18 and TRBJ2-1; 8 nucleotides line up with TRBD1. The germline gives CDR1 KGHSH, CDR2 LQKENI. V gave up 3 bases and J gave up 8 bases; unmatched junction bases: 3. The CDR3 spans 13 residues. The CDR3 DNA sequence: TGTGCCAGCTCACCCCTGGACAGGGATGAGCAGTTCTTC. Translation gives CASSPLDRDEQFF.

This clone was counted once. The J gene is TRBJ2-7, the V gene TRBV9; 11 bases are a match to TRBD1. The CDR3 sequence is 15 residues long. The V gene's germline CDR1 is SGDLS and CDR2 YYNGEE. The ends lost 4 bases at V and 9 bases at J; junction bases unmatched: 12. CDR3 loop: CASSPVGTGGGWQYF. CDR3 sequence (DNA): TGTGCCAGCAGCCCAGTAGGGACAGGGGGTGGGTGGCAGTACTTC. Supplemented by reference TRBV9 and TRBJ2-7, the full variable domain reads DSGVTQTPKHLITATGQRVTLRCSPRSGDLSVYWYQQSLDQGLQFLIQYYNGEERAKGNILERFSAQQFPDLHSELNLSSLELGDSALYFCASSPVGTGGGWQYFGPGTRLTVT.

The rearrangement uses TRBV9 and TRBJ2-6; D remains ambiguous. Trimming took off 0 bases at V and 4 bases at J, with 14 bases between the two ends. Per germline, CDR1 SGDLS and CDR2 YYNGEE. The CDR3 has 17 amino acids. CDR3 in DNA: TGTGCCAGCAGCGTAGAGTCCCGGTCTCCCGGGGCCAACGTCCTGACTTTC. As protein: CASSVESRSPGANVLTF.

The V and J genes are TRBV4-1 and TRBJ2-3; maybe TRBD2 (6 bases). Germline loops: CDR1 MGHRA, CDR2 YSYEKL. There are 17 residues in the CDR3. Between the trimmed V and J ends, which lost 0 bases and 6 bases, there was a span of 19 bases. The CDR3 DNA sequence: TGCGCCAGCAGCCAAGATCAAGGCGGGGTTGGGCCGGATACGCAGTATTTT. The encoded protein is CASSQDQGGVGPDTQYF.

In its sample, this clone was seen once. The chain uses TRBV28 and TRBJ1-1; possibly TRBD1 for D (6 bases). The CDR3 covers 14 residues. With 6 bases removed from V and 0 bases from J, the gap between germline ends came to 11 bases. The germline V gene has CDR1 MDHEN and CDR2 SYDVKM. This CDR3 reads CASSLRDMNTEAFF. For the CDR3, the DNA is TGTGCCAGCAGCCTCAGGGACATGAACACTGAAGCTTTCTTT.

The V call is TRBV19, the J call TRBJ1-2, with unresolved D. The CDR3 has 14 residues. CDR1 and CDR2 (germline): LNHDA, SQIVND (reference sequence). V was shortened by 3 bases and J by 1 base, with 9 bases between the two germline ends. CDR3 amino acids: CASSMSGDNYGYTF. DNA of the CDR3: TGTGCCAGTAGTATGTCAGGTGATAACTATGGCTACACCTTC. The full variable domain, in which reference TRBV19 and TRBJ1-2 provide the parts outside the CDR3, is DGGITQSPKYLFRKEGQNVTLSCEQNLNHDAMYWYRQDPGQGLRLIYYSQIVNDFQKGDIAEGYSVSREKKESFPLTVTSAQKNPTAFYLCASSMSGDNYGYTFGSGTRLTVV.

Only a few counts were recorded for this clone. The chain combines TRBV30 with TRBJ1-5; D gene ambiguous. The CDR3 is 13 residues long. Trimming pared 0 bases from V and 5 bases from J, leaving 8 bases between. CDR1 and CDR2 (germline): GTSNPN, SVGIG (reference sequence). CDR3 coding DNA: TGTGCCTGGAGTGTCGGAGCGCATCAGCCCCAGCATTTT. Amino acids: CAWSVGAHQPQHF.

The genes are TRBV6-5 and TRBJ1-5, with 7 nucleotides matching TRBD1. Germline V gene lookup returns CDR1 MNHEY and CDR2 SVGAGI. The V segment lost 10 bases and the J segment 1 base; nucleotides outside the gene matches: 7. The CDR3 is made up of 14 amino acids. As DNA, the CDR3 is TGTGCCACCAAAGGACAGGCGAGCAATCAGCCCCAGCATTTT. Protein product: CATKGQASNQPQHF.

The V gene is TRBV6-1, the J gene TRBJ1-1; the D gene is possibly TRBD1 (5 bases). The V and J ends lost 3 bases and 0 bases respectively, with 11 bases between them. The CDR3 contains 15 residues. CDR1 is MNHNS and CDR2 is SASEGT in the germline V gene. Here the CDR3 reads CASSDQGDVNTEAFF. CDR3 DNA sequence: TGTGCCAGCAGTGACCAGGGTGACGTGAACACTGAAGCTTTCTTT.

The chain couples TRBV30 to TRBJ1-4, with TRBD1 identical over 8 bases. This CDR3 contains 15 residues. V shed 0 bases and J 5 bases; nucleotides not matched to a gene: 5. Germline V gene data show CDR1 as GTSNPN and CDR2 as SVGIG (reference sequence). CDR3 sequence: CAWSVPGTGNEKLFF. In nucleotides, the CDR3 is TGTGCCTGGAGTGTACCCGGGACAGGCAATGAAAAACTGTTTTTT.

This chain connects TRBV5-1 to TRBJ2-5; 7 bases line up with TRBD2. Germline-derived CDR1 and CDR2 are SGHRS and YFSETQ. After removal of 3 bases from V and 7 bases from J, the junction contained 9 bases not matched to a gene. This CDR3 contains 14 residues. The CDR3 protein is CASSSGTTTRTQYF. DNA for the CDR3: TGCGCCAGCAGCTCCGGGACTACCACACGGACCCAGTACTTC.

The chain carries TRBV19 and TRBJ1-2, with a tentative D call TRBD1 (6 bases). The V gene's germline CDR1 is LNHDA and CDR2 SQIVND (reference sequence). The CDR3 totals 16 residues. V was clipped by 3 bases and J by 8 bases, with 22 bases between them. The CDR3 loop reads CASSIDSVLGAGGYTF. DNA for the CDR3: TGTGCCAGTAGTATTGATAGTGTGCTGGGGGCAGGAGGCTACACCTTC.

The rearrangement joins TRBV9 to TRBJ2-5, with D unresolved. The V and J ends lost 1 base and 3 bases respectively, with 16 bases between them. The CDR3 extends over 16 amino acids. From germline, CDR1 is SGDLS and CDR2 YYNGEE. The CDR3, as DNA: TGTGCCAGCAGCGTAAGCCCTTCTGGTATCAAAGAGACCCAGTACTTC. This encodes CASSVSPSGIKETQYF.

This clone showed up just once. The CDR3 bases are TGTGCCAGCAGCCCCCACGGACAGGGGGCGATCGGGGAGCTGTTTTTT. This gives the protein CASSPHGQGAIGELFF. This chain joins TRBV7-9 and TRBJ2-2; the match to TRBD1 covers 11 bases. The trim removed 5 bases at V and 7 bases at J, leaving 9 bases unmatched. The CDR3 spans 16 residues. Germline assignment: CDR1 SEHNR and CDR2 FQNEAQ (reference sequence).

The chain joins TRBV10-3 to TRBJ2-7; weak D call: TRBD2 (5 bases). Deletions cut 6 bases from V and 6 bases from J, with 12 bases between. Germline CDR1 ENHRY, CDR2 SYGVKD. The CDR3 runs 12 residues. The CDR3 spells CAISGSGSEQYF. CDR3 coding DNA: TGTGCCATCAGCGGATCGGGGAGCGAGCAGTACTTC.

This clone was seen just once. V usage is TRBV6-1 and J usage is TRBJ2-4; maybe TRBD1 (6 bases). V lost 8 bases, J lost 9 bases, and 23 bases lay in between. This CDR3 region has 15 residues. Germline assignment: CDR1 MNHNS and CDR2 SASEGT. In nucleotides, the CDR3 is TGTGCCAGCGGCCTTACGGGACAAATAATCGGCATTCAGTACTTC. Its translation: CASGLTGQIIGIQYF.

This sequence joins TRBV19 and TRBJ1-4; 9 nucleotides line up with TRBD1. V lost 7 bases and J lost 7; bases outside the gene matches: 10. Germline V gives CDR1 LNHDA, CDR2 SQIVND (reference sequence). The CDR3 runs to 15 residues. The CDR3 DNA sequence: TGTGCCAGTACCCAAACCGGGACAGGGTTTGAAAAACTGTTTTTT. It yields the protein CASTQTGTGFEKLFF.

The chain combines TRBV10-3 with TRBJ2-7, with D perhaps TRBD2 (6 bases). Looked up from germline, CDR1 is ENHRY and CDR2 is SYGVKD. Trimming shortened V by 0 bases and J by 6 bases, and 12 bases separated the two germline ends. This CDR3 has 14 residues. CDR3: CAISESGTYSEQYF. CDR3 nucleotides: TGTGCCATCAGTGAGTCCGGGACTTATAGCGAGCAGTACTTC.